The rows below give T cell receptor beta chains drawn from one sample of a study of T cell responses to AZD1222 COVID-19 vaccine. Using immunoSEQ multiplex PCR, the repertoire was profiled, and TCRdb retains in-frame clones only, with some absent. The sample includes 180,000 or so clones, over 85% of them seen just once. The sequencing used peripheral blood, collected 28 days after the second dose of the MenACWY control vaccine. The receptors shown here come from an adult who received the MenACWY meningococcal vaccine as a control. The CDR3 runs from the conserved cysteine through the conserved F or W. The D gene is left open where the match is weak. The size entry is marked missing in some rows and otherwise reads once, few, many or a size class.

>.|.|TRBV27|TRBJ2-3
CASSLNRITDTQYF
TGTGCCAGCAGTTTGAACAGAATCACAGATACGCAGTATTTT
>TRBD1|.|TRBV27|TRBJ2-7
CASSSPGQGFFEQYF
TGTGCCAGCAGTTCACCGGGACAGGGATTTTTCGAGCAGTACTTC
>TRBD1|.|TRBV18|TRBJ1-1
CASSRQGGTEAFF
TGTGCCAGCTCCCGACAGGGGGGGACTGAAGCTTTCTTT
>TRBD1|once|TRBV19|TRBJ1-1
CASSMATGEAFF
TGTGCCAGTAGTATGGCGACAGGGGAGGCTTTCTTT
>.|.|TRBV6-5|TRBJ1-6
CASSYTGNNSPLHF
TGTGCCAGCAGTTACACAGGGAATAATTCACCCCTCCACTTT
>TRBD2|.|TRBV4-2|TRBJ2-3
CASSPNRGGTDTQYF
TGTGCCAGCAGCCCCAACCGGGGGGGCACAGATACGCAGTATTTT
>.|.|TRBV5-1|TRBJ1-1
CASSLMNLGGTEAFF
TGCGCCAGCAGCTTGATGAACCTGGGGGGGACTGAAGCTTTCTTT
>TRBD1|.|TRBV11-2|TRBJ2-2
CASSLATGANTGELFF
TGTGCCAGCAGCTTAGCAACAGGGGCAAACACCGGGGAGCTGTTTTTT
>.|.|TRBV2|TRBJ2-3
CASRGTRQGTQYF
TGTGCCAGCAGAGGGACGCGCCAGGGTACGCAGTATTTT
>.|once|TRBV10-1|TRBJ1-1
CASSESGGPAGTEAFF
TGCGCCAGCAGTGAGTCAGGAGGGCCTGCGGGGACTGAAGCTTTCTTT
>.|.|TRBV19|TRBJ2-6
CASKDRNVLTF
TGTGCCAGTAAGGATAGAAACGTCCTGACTTTC
>TRBD1|.|TRBV7-2|TRBJ1-5
CASSSRDRNQPQHF
TGTGCCAGCAGCTCTAGGGACAGAAATCAGCCCCAGCATTTT
>TRBD2|.|TRBV28|TRBJ2-2
CASLGGARTGELFF
TGTGCCAGCCTCGGGGGGGCGCGGACCGGGGAGCTGTTTTTT
>.|.|TRBV5-6|TRBJ1-6
CASSAQQGSPLHF
TGTGCCAGCAGCGCCCAGCAAGGGTCACCCCTCCACTTT
>TRBD2|.|TRBV6-2/TRBV6-3|TRBJ2-3
CASSYPKLADLTDTQYF
TGTGCCAGCAGTTACCCTAAACTAGCGGACCTCACAGATACGCAGTATTTT
>.|once|TRBV19|TRBJ1-2
CASSILRQGEGYTF
TGTGCCAGTAGTATACTTCGGCAGGGCGAGGGCTACACCTTC
>.|.|TRBV13|TRBJ2-7
CASSFERGPYEQYF
TGTGCCAGCAGCTTCGAGAGGGGACCCTACGAGCAGTACTTC
>.|.|TRBV4-1|TRBJ1-4
CASSQDPPTGLGNEKLFF
TGCGCCAGCAGCCAAGATCCTCCGACAGGCCTCGGGAATGAAAAACTGTTTTTT
>.|.|TRBV11-3|TRBJ2-1
CASSLVSNRGGNEQFF
TGTGCCAGCAGCTTAGTTTCCAACCGGGGCGGCAATGAGCAGTTCTTC
>TRBD2|.|TRBV4-1|TRBJ2-5
CASSQRGLAAQTQYF
TGCGCCAGCAGCCAGAGGGGACTAGCGGCTCAAACCCAGTACTTC
>.|.|TRBV28|TRBJ1-6
CASSLGQRINSPLHF
TGTGCCAGCAGCCTTGGACAGAGAATTAATTCACCCCTCCACTTT
>.|once|TRBV4-1|TRBJ2-7
CASSQDRSGRSYEQYF
TGCGCCAGCAGCCAAGATCGCTCGGGACGGAGCTACGAGCAGTACTTC
>.|.|TRBV5-8|TRBJ2-5
CASSRQSEETQYF
TGTGCCAGCAGCCGGCAGTCTGAAGAGACCCAGTACTTC
>.|once|TRBV6-2/TRBV6-3|TRBJ2-1
CASSSPGRAIPEQFF
TGTGCCAGCAGTTCCCCGGGTAGGGCCATCCCTGAGCAGTTCTTC